The next 8 T cell receptor beta chains were all read from a single sample in a study of T cell responses to AZD1222 COVID-19 vaccine. Profiling relied on immunoSEQ multiplex PCR, and the TCRdb table lists in-frame clones only, not all of them. The sample includes around 130,000 clones, about 94% of them seen just once. Sequences were derived from peripheral blood, sampled on day 0 of AZD1222 vaccination. The receptors shown here come from an adult in good health.

The gene calls are TRBV10-3 and TRBJ1-5; 8 bases fit TRBD1. Germline-derived CDR1 and CDR2 are ENHRY and SYGVKD. The CDR3 covers 14 residues. The V gene end was trimmed by 6 bases and the J gene end by 5 bases; junction bases not matched to a gene: 6. CDR3 DNA: TGTGCCATCAGGTCAGGGGGCCTCGATCAGCCCCAGCATTTT. It codes for CAIRSGGLDQPQHF.

The chain has TRBV5-4 and TRBJ1-2, with D perhaps matching TRBD1 (6 bases). Trimming stripped 4 bases from V and 6 bases from J, with 13 bases between. CDR1 SGHNT and CDR2 YYREEE come from the germline V gene (reference sequence). The CDR3 length is 13 residues. CDR3 in amino acids: CASSQQGLNGYTF. In nucleotides, the CDR3 is TGTGCCAGCAGCCAACAGGGACTCAATGGCTACACCTTC. Looking up the rest from reference TRBV5-4 and TRBJ1-2 gives the full variable domain: ETGVTQSPTHLIKTRGQQVTLRCSSQSGHNTVSWYQQALGQGPQFIFQYYREEENGRGNFPPRFSGLQFPNYSSELNVNALELDDSALYLCASSQQGLNGYTFGSGTRLTVV.

The V gene is TRBV5-6, the J gene TRBJ1-2; D remains unclear. Trimming removed 7 bases from V and 5 bases from J, with 12 bases in between. Germline V gene data show CDR1 as SGHDT and CDR2 as YYEEEE. The CDR3 loop spans 12 amino acids. This CDR3 is CASAAGQYGYTF. DNA of the CDR3: TGTGCCAGCGCTGCCGGGCAGTATGGCTACACCTTC.

This rearrangement joins TRBV4-1 to TRBJ1-6; 11 bases agree with TRBD1. CDR3 length: 15 residues. V shed 3 bases, J shed 5 bases, and the junction held 0 bases outside the gene matches. Germline loops: CDR1 MGHRA, CDR2 YSYEKL. The CDR3 DNA reads as TGCGCCAGCAGCCAGGGACAGGGGGATAATTCACCCCTCCACTTT. Translating gives CASSQGQGDNSPLHF.

The chain couples TRBV23-1 to TRBJ1-6, with 9 bases that match TRBD1. TRBV23-1 is filed as an ORF, its function uncertain. The CDR3 is 17 amino acids. Losses at the gene ends were 0 bases for V and 7 bases for J; bases not matched to a gene: 7. DNA for the CDR3: TGCGCCAGCAGTCAATCAGGGGAAGGGACAGGGAATTCACCCCTCCACTTT. This sequence encodes CASSQSGEGTGNSPLHF.

The CDR3 region is CASSLGAEQFF. CDR3 DNA: TGTGCCAGCAGCTTAGGTGCTGAGCAGTTCTTC. V is TRBV7-9 and J is TRBJ2-1; D is ambiguous. The CDR3 runs 11 residues. V lost 1 base and J 9 bases, leaving 4 bases between the germline ends. Germline V CDR1 and CDR2: SEHNR, FQNEAQ (reference sequence).

This rearrangement joins TRBV2 to TRBJ2-3; D gene ambiguous. V lost 4 bases and J lost 5, with 7 bases in between. This CDR3 has 12 amino acids. Germline loops: CDR1 SNHLY, CDR2 FYNNEI. CDR3 coding DNA: TGTGCCAGCAGTGGATCGGGAGATACGCAGTATTTT. Amino acid sequence: CASSGSGDTQYF.

For this clone: In the same sample, other DNA sequences code for this CDR3. This chain connects TRBV7-9 to TRBJ1-2, with 7 bases that match TRBD1. Trimming cost V 5 bases and J 0 bases; bases outside gene matches: 6. Germline CDR1 SEHNR, CDR2 FQNEAQ (reference sequence). There are 15 residues in the CDR3. CDR3 amino acids: CASSLGTAANYGYTF. The CDR3 bases are TGTGCCAGCAGCCTGGGGACAGCAGCTAACTATGGCTACACCTTC. Filled out from reference TRBV7-9 and TRBJ1-2, the complete variable domain reads DTGVSQNPRHKITKRGQNVTFRCDPISEHNRLYWYRQTLGQGPEFLTYFQNEAQLEKSRLLSDRFSAERPKGSFSTLEIQRTEQGDSAMYLCASSLGTAANYGYTFGSGTRLTVV.